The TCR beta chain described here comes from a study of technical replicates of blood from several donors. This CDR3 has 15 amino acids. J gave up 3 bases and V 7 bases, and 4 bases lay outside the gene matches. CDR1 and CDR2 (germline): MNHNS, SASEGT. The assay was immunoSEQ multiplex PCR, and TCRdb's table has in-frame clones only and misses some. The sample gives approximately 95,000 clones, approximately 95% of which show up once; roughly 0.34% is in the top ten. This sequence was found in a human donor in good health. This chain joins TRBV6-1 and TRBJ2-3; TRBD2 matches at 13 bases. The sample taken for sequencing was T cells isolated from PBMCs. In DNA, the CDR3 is TGTGCCAGCACTCTGGGACTAGCGGGAACAGATACGCAGTATTTT. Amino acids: CASTLGLAGTDTQYF.